A selection of T cell receptor beta chains follows, all from one sample in a study of cytomegalovirus exposure and HLA in healthy donors. The protocol was immunoSEQ multiplex PCR, while the TCRdb copy is restricted to in-frame clones and leaves out a portion. The table lists about 190,000 clones, 75% to 90% of them singletons. The sample comprised PBMCs. The receptors shown here come from a woman in her fifties or sixties in good health and CMV-seropositive. CDR3s include the opening cysteine and the closing phenylalanine or tryptophan. A D gene is named only where the DNA matches it firmly. A row's size may be missing; if present it is once, few, many or a size class.

clone_size j_call d_call cdr3_length v_call cdr3_nt cdr3_aa
- TRBJ1-4 - 14 TRBV9 TGTGCCAGCAGCAGGGGGAGCAGTAACGAAAAACTGTTTTTT CASSRGSSNEKLFF
- TRBJ2-7 TRBD1 15 TRBV5-1 TGCGCCAGCAGCCTCCGGGACAGGGAGTCCTACGAGCAGTACTTC CASSLRDRESYEQYF
- TRBJ2-7 - 15 TRBV4-2 TGTGCCAGCAGCCAAGATCTTGTACAGGCCTACGAGCAGTACTTC CASSQDLVQAYEQYF
few TRBJ2-7 - 17 TRBV4-2 TGTGCCAGCAGCCATACCTTACAGGTGGGAAGCTCCTACGAGCAGTACTTC CASSHTLQVGSSYEQYF
- TRBJ2-5 - 16 TRBV5-8 TGTGCCAGCAGTCTGACGTACTCGCGGTCCCAAGAGACCCAGTACTTC CASSLTYSRSQETQYF
- TRBJ1-1 - 12 TRBV30 TGTGCCTGGAGGGGGAGGAACACTGAAGCTTTCTTT CAWRGRNTEAFF
- TRBJ2-3 - 15 TRBV7-3 TGTGCCAGCAGCTTAATGGGGGGGCCTACAGATACGCAGTATTTT CASSLMGGPTDTQYF
- TRBJ2-1 TRBD1 19 TRBV7-8 TGTGCCAGCACCACGTCTACTACGAAACAGGGGCTAGTCTACAATGAGCAGTTCTTC CASTTSTTKQGLVYNEQFF
- TRBJ1-2 TRBD1 15 TRBV18 TGTGCCAGCTCTCAAGTACAGGGGAGCGTCTATGGCTACACCTTC CASSQVQGSVYGYTF
- TRBJ2-5 TRBD2 15 TRBV15 TGTGCCACCAGCGTACTAGCGGATTTCCAAGAGACCCAGTACTTC CATSVLADFQETQYF
- TRBJ1-3 - 16 TRBV5-1 TGCGCCAGCAGCTTGGATCGGGGGGCAGCAGGAAACACCATATATTTT CASSLDRGAAGNTIYF
- TRBJ1-4 TRBD1 15 TRBV30 TGTGCCTGGAGTGTAGGACGTCAGGGGGATGTAAAACTGTTTTTT CAWSVGRQGDVKLFF
- TRBJ1-4 - 15 TRBV7-2 TGTGCCAGCAGCTTAGCGAGGGCAACTAATGAAAAACTGTTTTTT CASSLARATNEKLFF
- TRBJ2-1 - 11 TRBV5-1 TGCGCCAGCAGCCCAGGGGATGAGCAGTTCTTC CASSPGDEQFF
- TRBJ2-4 - 13 TRBV29-1 TGCAGCGTTGAAGTTAGTGCGGGGAACATTCAGTACTTC CSVEVSAGNIQYF
- TRBJ2-7 - 14 TRBV18 TGTGCCAGCTCAACCGATCAGGGGCCCTACGAGCAGTACTTC CASSTDQGPYEQYF
- TRBJ2-2 TRBD1 14 TRBV4-3 TGCGCCAGCAGCCAAGCGACAGGGTCCGGGGAGCTGTTTTTT CASSQATGSGELFF
- TRBJ1-3 - 16 TRBV6-5 TGTGCCAGCAGTTACAACAGGGCTTCCTCTGGAAACACCATATATTTT CASSYNRASSGNTIYF
- TRBJ2-7 - 12 TRBV27 TGTGCCAGCAGTTTAGACAAGGCTGAGCAGTACTTC CASSLDKAEQYF
- TRBJ2-3 TRBD2 17 TRBV7-2 TGTGCCAGCAGCTTAGCGAGTAGCGGGGGCATTACAGATACGCAGTATTTT CASSLASSGGITDTQYF
- TRBJ2-1 - 12 TRBV28 TGTGCCAGCACGAACAGCTACAATGAGCAGTTCTTC CASTNSYNEQFF
- TRBJ2-6 - 18 TRBV15 TGTGCCACCAGCAGAGGCGGCAGGGGACGCTCTGGGGCCAACGTCCTGACTTTC CATSRGGRGRSGANVLTF
- TRBJ2-4 TRBD2 14 TRBV5-4 TGTGCCAGCAGCTCCGGACTAGCCGAAAACATTCAGTACTTC CASSSGLAENIQYF
- TRBJ2-2 TRBD1 17 TRBV23-1 TGCGCCAGCAGTCAATCGCCGACAGGGGATACGACCGGGGAGCTGTTTTTT CASSQSPTGDTTGELFF
- TRBJ2-7 TRBD2 15 TRBV11-2 TGTGCCAGCAGCGTACTAGCGGGGGACTCCTACGAGCAGTACTTC CASSVLAGDSYEQYF
- TRBJ1-2 TRBD1 15 TRBV2 TGTGCCAGCAGGGCCGGGACAGGGGCTAACTATGGCTACACCTTC CASRAGTGANYGYTF
- TRBJ2-5 - 14 TRBV6-1 TGTGCCAGCAGTGAGGTTGGCAGCAGGCAGACCCAGTACTTC CASSEVGSRQTQYF